The clone carrying this TCR beta chain appeared once. The antigen is undetermined. CDR3 length: 15 amino acids. Germline lookup yields CDR1 LGHDT and CDR2 YNNKEL (reference sequence). V was shortened by 3 bases and J by 3 bases, with 11 bases between the two germline ends. These data originate in a study of blood T cells in healthy people across ages. Study-level findings and limits: The fall in TCR beta diversity per million T cells was roughly linear with age.

The use of a sample-barcoded 5' primer and a J-beta primer mix characterized a second PCR of 7 to 11 cycles. Each cDNA molecule was tagged by a template-switch adaptor that had 12 random nucleotides. TCRdb processed the 5' RACE reads anew with MiXCR; each CDR3 protein has one entry. The repertoire holds around 800,000 distinct CDR3 sequences, with 20% to 30% as singletons. These records were also assigned to another study, of T cells of mothers and their children.

The origin of this receptor is a boy under 18 in good health. The chain employs TRBV3-1 and TRBJ2-2, with D perhaps matching TRBD1 (6 bases). Sequencing input: blood. CDR3 sequence: CASSHQGLYTGELFF. The CDR3 DNA follows: TGTGCCAGCAGCCACCAGGGGCTTTACACCGGGGAGCTGTTTTTT.